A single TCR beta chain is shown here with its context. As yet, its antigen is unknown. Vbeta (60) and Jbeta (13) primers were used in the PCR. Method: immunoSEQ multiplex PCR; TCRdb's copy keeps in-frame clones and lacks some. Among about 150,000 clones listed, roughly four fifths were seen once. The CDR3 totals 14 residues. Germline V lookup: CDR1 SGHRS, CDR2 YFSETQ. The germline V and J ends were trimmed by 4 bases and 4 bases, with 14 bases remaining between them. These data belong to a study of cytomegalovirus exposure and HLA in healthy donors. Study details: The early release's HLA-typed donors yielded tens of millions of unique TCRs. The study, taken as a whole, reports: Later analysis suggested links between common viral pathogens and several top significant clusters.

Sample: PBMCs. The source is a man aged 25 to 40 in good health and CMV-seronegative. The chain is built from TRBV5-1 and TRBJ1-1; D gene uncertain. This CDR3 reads CASSATGSSTEAFF. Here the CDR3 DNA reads TGCGCCAGCAGCGCAACCGGGAGTTCCACTGAAGCTTTCTTT.